The T cell receptor (beta chain) described here comes from a study of identical twins listed by TCRdb under 2016. Regarding the complete study: TCR alpha and beta repertoires from monozygotic twins, unrelated adults of various ages and cord blood were deep-sequenced to test whether fetal clonotypes persist. To rule out contamination, the twin experiments were replicated at different times with different library preparation protocols. Results and caveats for the whole study, not just this receptor: Because the same donors could not be followed over many years, the conclusions depended on cross-sectional statistical analysis. In monozygotic twins, recombination models systematically underestimated out-of-frame TCR alpha sharing, but the models matched the sharing seen between unrelated individuals. Compared with coincidental sharing between unrelated individuals, out-of-frame TCR alpha sequences shared between twins showed an excess of sequences with low generation probability. Invariant T cells such as MAIT and iNKT could partly confound zero-insertion analyses, although diverse VJ usage argued against such confounding for most clonotypes. In beta out-of-frame sequences, excess twin sharing was weaker, because having fewer shared sequences lowered the signal-to-noise ratio. Fewer insertions were carried by abundant cord blood beta clonotypes, a similar but weaker trend appeared in young adult naive repertoires, and no such trend appeared in memory repertoires.

For this clonotype: Its antigen remains undetermined. One base away there is no much larger clone; base qualities are not given.

Every donor in the study was a healthy Caucasian. The twin cohort consisted of three pairs of female monozygotic twins, all aged roughly 18 to 29 years. Positive isolation kits from Invitrogen were used to isolate CD4+ and CD8+ T cell populations. The library was generated by 5' RACE. The instrument given in TCRdb is Illumina HiSeq 2000. Template switching introduced a universal primer binding site; the final cDNA contained a unique molecular identifier, enabling accurate counting of TCR cDNA molecules. Specific primers in the conserved constant-segment region were used to synthesize first-strand cDNA for TCR alpha and beta chains. Each cDNA library was double barcoded, with a SMART-Mk sample barcode plus Illumina barcodes, to control for contamination. TruSeq adapter sequences along with Illumina sample barcodes were introduced in two successive PCR steps. TCR alpha and beta cDNA libraries were sequenced on the Illumina HiSeq platform with custom primers. From the authors' description of their analysis: MiGEC was used to process raw reads and extract unique molecular identifiers, and MiXCR was used to find CDR3 positions. Recombination models were inferred per individual with the repgenHMM and IGoR tools using an EM algorithm. Shared clonotypes were analyzed with the tcR package in R, and sharing was normalized by the product of cloneset sizes. Out-of-frame nonproductive sequences were analyzed to study raw recombination free of thymic and clonal selection effects. The public reads were reprocessed in TCRdb via fastp at Q25 and MiXCR, keeping in-frame beta chains. Here each entry gathers all rows of one CDR3 protein and keeps the most common genes and DNA. These V and J calls originate from TCRdb's pipeline instead of the authors' own analysis. The sample table lists about 520,000 distinct CDR3 sequences, approximately 22% of them with a count of one. Under 0.95% of the sample is in the top ten clones.

Sequences LNHDA (CDR1) and SQIVND (CDR2) are obtained from the germline V gene (reference sequence). Relative to germline, V is 7 bases shorter and J is 1 base shorter, with 13 bases between their ends. Including the terminal cysteine and phenylalanine, the CDR3 comprises 15 residues. Only the CDR3 portion is preserved as DNA: 45 bases, with reading frame beginning at the first base. This sample also belongs to another study, concerning T cells expressing NK-cell markers. The second paper further reports: TCR beta-chain repertoires were profiled in sorted CD3+CD56+NKG2C+, CD3+CD56+NKG2C- and CD3+CD56-NKG2C+ T-cell subsets from several donors. Among the eight sequenced donors, seven were HCMV-seropositive and one was HCMV-seronegative. In several experiments an anti-gammadeltaTCR antibody was added to restrict sorting to alphabetaTCR-expressing T cells. In roughly 6 donors, the dominant CD3+CD56+NKG2C+ clonotypes were found to rank among the top 10 CD8+ clonotypes and to make up 1.0-7.0% of CD8+ T cells. Those dominant clonotypes were again the most abundant among CD3+CD56-NKG2C+ cells in a few donors, at about 25-65%. It remained unclear whether the expanded NKG2C-expressing T cell clones were specific for HCMV antigens. The eight sequenced donors were randomly selected healthy volunteers, three men and five women. HCMV-specific IgG was detected in serum with a commercial ELISA kit to determine HCMV serostatus. Reads were demultiplexed and grouped by UMI with MIGEC, and clonotypes were assembled and quantified with MiTCR. To exclude erroneous sequences, any TCR cDNA sequence not supported by at least two reads was discarded. The tcR package was used for downstream repertoire analysis, with clonotypes matched between fractions based on CDR3 nucleotide sequence plus V segment. VDJmatch was used to annotate antigen specificity against VDJdb, with one amino acid substitution in CDR3 allowed.

The TCR was taken from a woman under 30 in good health. Sequences were obtained from CD4+ T cells sorted from blood. The chain is encoded by TRBV19 joined to TRBJ2-2; the D assignment is uncertain and may be TRBD1 or TRBD2, with 5 bases supporting each. The bases are TGTGCCAGTACCATGGGACGGTGGAACACCGGGGAGCTGTTTTTT. Translated, this gives CASTMGRWNTGELFF. The entire variable domain, with the stretches around the CDR3 drawn from the reference TRBV19 and TRBJ2-2 proteins, is DGGITQSPKYLFRKEGQNVTLSCEQNLNHDAMYWYRQDPGQGLRLIYYSQIVNDFQKGDIAEGYSVSREKKESFPLTVTSAQKNPTAFYLCASTMGRWNTGELFFGEGSRLTVL.